The clone carrying this TCR beta chain was seen once. This CDR3 region has 15 residues. In germline, CDR1 is SNHLY, CDR2 FYNNEI. V was pared by 3 bases and J by 2 bases, with 6 bases of the junction left unmatched. This entry comes from a study of blood T cell repertoires in COVID-19. Study-wide context: Both acute and convalescent COVID-19 samples were obtained from the United States, Italy and Spain. Sources were T cells, B-cell-depleted T cells, or PBMCs; the material itself was cDNA or gDNA.

Authors' analysis steps: Using reference gene primer amplification, nucleated cell counts were estimated. Some clones are missing from TCRdb's copy, which holds only in-frame ones; the method was immunoSEQ multiplex PCR. From that table come the V and J calls and clone size; the DNA was used to work out D and trimming. Altogether 150,000 to 180,000 clones are present, roughly 83% being singletons, with the ten largest covering less than 30%. The sample comprised peripheral blood. The receptor was isolated from a woman aged 60 to 75 with acute or convalescent COVID-19. This chain connects TRBV2 to TRBJ1-2; 7 bases map to TRBD1. The CDR3 is CASSDAGQMNYGYTF. CDR3 sequence (DNA): TGTGCCAGCAGTGACGCGGGACAGATGAACTATGGCTACACCTTC.